A single sample gave rise to the 27 T cell receptor beta chains below, sequenced in a study of tumor-infiltrating lymphocytes in primary liver carcinoma. The researchers produced TCR beta cDNA from around 0.5 ug total RNA with a constant-region primer. ARM-PCR was slightly modified, and three nested multiplex PCR rounds with it gave rise to the TCR beta libraries. TRBV1-TRBV30 forward and Cbeta reverse primers drove the first two roughly 10-cycle rounds. Using its own MiXCR run on the multiplex PCR reads, TCRdb lists one record per CDR3 protein. The sample shows 35,000 to 40,000 distinct CDR3 sequences, about 75% of them seen only once. The approximately 20-31 mg bulk tissue piece was not sorted before simultaneous RNA and DNA extraction. The sequenced material came from tumor-adjacent normal liver tissue. The origin of the receptors is a man in his forties or fifties with primary liver carcinoma and hepatitis B virus infection.

Points on this clonotype: Its ends do not fully match the called genes, so a read error is possible. The chain employs TRBV6-4 and TRBJ2-1; D may correspond to TRBD1 or TRBD2 (6 bases each). The germline gives CDR1 MRHNA, CDR2 SNTAGT. CDR3 size: 14 residues. The CDR3 sequence is CVSSDGRGGGEQFF. In nucleotides, the CDR3 is TGTGTCAGCAGTGACGGGAGAGGAGGGGGTGAGCAGTTCTTC.

This clonotype was seen at least ten times. The chain employs TRBV7-9 and TRBJ2-1; 7 bases match TRBD2. The CDR3 spans 16 residues. CDR1 SEHNR and CDR2 FQNEAQ come from the germline V gene (reference sequence). V shed 7 bases and J 4 bases; nucleotides not matched to a gene: 13. CDR3: CASTFPSSGEYNEQFF. CDR3 sequence (DNA): TGTGCCAGCACCTTCCCGTCCAGCGGGGAATACAATGAGCAGTTCTTC.

In regard to this clonotype: In this CDR3 the conserved last residue, phenylalanine or tryptophan, is missing, so a read error is likely. The J gene is TRBJ2-2, the V gene TRBV7-8; TRBD2 aligns across 11 bases. The CDR3 has 16 residues. Germline lookup yields CDR1 SGHVS and CDR2 FQNEAQ. CDR3 coding DNA: TGTACCAGCAGCTCACTAGCGGGAGCTTACACCGGGGAGCTGTTTATT. It specifies CTSSSLAGAYTGELFI.

This clonotype has a handful of counts. The chain has TRBV29-1 and TRBJ2-5; 8 bases are shared with TRBD2. This CDR3 region has 15 residues. The germline V gene encodes CDR1 SQVTM and CDR2 ANQGSEA. The CDR3 region has the DNA TGCGGTATCCGGCGAAGCGGGAGCTGGGCGGAGACCCAGTACTTC. Its translation: CGIRRSGSWAETQYF.

Worth noting for this clonotype: This is likely a read error, given that the CDR3 carries no conserved phenylalanine or tryptophan at its end. J is TRBJ1-2 and V is TRBV28; the D gene is possibly TRBD1 (5 bases). Per the germline V gene, CDR1 is MDHEN and CDR2 is SYDVKM. The CDR3 runs 14 residues. V lost 5 bases to trimming and J lost 4 bases, with 14 bases between them. The CDR3 nucleotides are TGTGCCAGCAGTCCGCCGGGACTTATCTATGGCTACACCTGC. This codes for CASSPPGLIYGYTC.

Comments on this clonotype: At one of its ends the junction is not consistent with the germline gene, which may arise from a read error. The V gene is TRBV11-2, the J gene TRBJ2-1; D may be TRBD2 (5 bases). CDR3 length: 14 amino acids. Per germline, CDR1 SGHAT and CDR2 FQNNGV. The CDR3 DNA is TGTGCCAGCAGTTTGTCTAGCTTGTGGCATGAGCAGCTCTTC. As protein: CASSLSSLWHEQLF.

J is TRBJ1-2 and V is TRBV7-9, with 10 nucleotides matching TRBD1. In germline, CDR1 is SEHNR, CDR2 FQNEAQ (reference sequence). The J segment lost 11 bases and the V segment lost 6 bases, leaving 12 bases of the junction unmatched. CDR3 length: 14 residues. The CDR3 DNA reads as TGTGCCAGCAGATGGGACAGGGGATTTCTTGGTTACACCTTC. It translates to CASRWDRGFLGYTF. Full variable domain (rest looked up from reference TRBV7-9 and TRBJ1-2): DTGVSQNPRHKITKRGQNVTFRCDPISEHNRLYWYRQTLGQGPEFLTYFQNEAQLEKSRLLSDRFSAERPKGSFSTLEIQRTEQGDSAMYLCASRWDRGFLGYTFGSGTRLTVV.

On this clonotype: A much larger clone differs from this one at a single base, so this may be a read error. The genes are TRBV9 and TRBJ2-7; 8 positions match TRBD1. Germline V gene data show CDR1 as SGDLS and CDR2 as YYNGEE. The CDR3 is made up of 15 amino acids. CDR3 sequence: CACSVGDRSTYEQYF. As DNA, the CDR3 is TGTGCCTGCAGCGTAGGGGACAGGTCGACGTACGAGCAGTACTTC.

Regarding this clonotype: Compared with germline, one end of the junction differs, possibly owing to a read error. The chain joins TRBV11-2 to TRBJ2-7; D unresolved. CDR1 and CDR2 from the germline V gene are SGHAT and FQNNGV. The CDR3 consists of 15 residues. This CDR3 is CASSLSVGFSYEQYF. In DNA form, the CDR3 reads TGTGCTAGCAGCTTATCGGTAGGGTTTTCCTATGAGCAGTACTTC. Drawing the rest from reference TRBV11-2 and TRBJ2-7, the complete variable domain is EAGVAQSPRYKIIEKRQSVAFWCNPISGHATLYWYQQILGQGPKLLIQFQNNGVVDDSQLPKDRFSAERLKGVDSTLKIQPAKLEDSAVYLCASSLSVGFSYEQYFGPGTRLTVT.

This clonotype was found once. V usage is TRBV5-4 and J usage is TRBJ2-2, with 12 bases matching TRBD2. Looked up from germline, CDR1 is SGHNT and CDR2 is YYREEE (reference sequence). Losses at the gene ends were 4 bases for V and 11 bases for J; bases not matched to a gene: 9. This CDR3 region has 15 residues. CDR3 in amino acids: CASSRTSGDIGELFF. The CDR3 DNA follows: TGTGCCAGCAGCCGGACTAGCGGGGATATCGGTGAGCTGTTTTTT.

This clonotype was detected many times. The gene calls are TRBV7-9 and TRBJ2-2, with TRBD1 as a possible D gene (7 bases). The CDR3 is 14 residues long. Trimming stripped 11 bases from V and 3 bases from J, with 16 bases between. The germline CDR1 and CDR2 sequences are SEHNR and FQNEAQ (reference sequence). CDR3: CAHQEGADTGELFF. The DNA for the CDR3 is TGTGCCCACCAGGAGGGGGCGGACACCGGGGAGCTGTTTTTT. The entire variable domain, with the rest obtained from reference TRBV7-9 and TRBJ2-2, is as follows: DTGVSQNPRHKITKRGQNVTFRCDPISEHNRLYWYRQTLGQGPEFLTYFQNEAQLEKSRLLSDRFSAERPKGSFSTLEIQRTEQGDSAMYLCAHQEGADTGELFFGEGSRLTVL.

The sample holds a few counts of this clonotype. The V and J genes are TRBV6-5 and TRBJ1-4; 7 bases are a match to TRBD1. V was pared by 6 bases and J by 5 bases, with 6 bases of the junction left unmatched. CDR3 size: 14 residues. The germline V gene encodes CDR1 MNHEY and CDR2 SVGAGI. The CDR3 reads CASRKGQWNEKLFF. CDR3 in DNA: TGTGCCAGCAGGAAGGGACAGTGGAATGAAAAACTGTTTTTT.

The rearrangement uses TRBV6-5 and TRBJ1-2; TRBD1 agrees at 8 bases. V trimming: 5 bases; J trimming: 10 bases; junction bases outside the gene matches: 15. The length of the CDR3 is 15 residues. Germline CDR1 and CDR2: MNHEY and SVGAGI. CDR3 amino acids: CASSAPDRGYHDYTF. The CDR3 coding sequence is TGTGCCAGCAGTGCACCCGACAGGGGATATCATGACTACACCTTC.

About this clonotype: At one end the junction does not follow the germline gene, possibly because of a read error. The chain has TRBV11-2 and TRBJ2-4; 10 nucleotides line up with TRBD1. The CDR3 loop spans 14 amino acids. Per germline, CDR1 SGHAT and CDR2 FQNNGV. CDR3 residues: CASSSGTGDNLQYF. For the CDR3, the DNA is TGTGCCAGTAGCTCCGGGACAGGGGATAACCTCCAGTACTTC.

Concerning this clonotype itself: The junction differs from germline at one of its ends, possibly a read error. This chain joins TRBV6-5 and TRBJ2-2; 8 nucleotides align to TRBD1. Germline values: CDR1 MNHEY, CDR2 SVGAGI. The CDR3 is made up of 15 amino acids. The CDR3 DNA reads TGTGCCAGCTGTTACGAGACAGGGGACACCGGGGAACTGTTTTTT. Translated, it gives CASCYETGDTGELFF.

Comments on this clonotype: No conserved phenylalanine or tryptophan ends this CDR3, so it is likely a read error. The DNA is omitted, as the CDR3 cannot be located on it reliably, and the CDR3 follows TCRdb's listing. The chain has TRBV29-1 and TRBJ1-2. The CDR3 extends over 11 residues, inclusive of both ends. In germline, CDR1 is SQVTM, CDR2 ANQGSEA. The CDR3 sequence: CSDDSGYGYIL.

On this clonotype itself: An end of the junction does not agree with germline; a read error may underlie this. The chain joins TRBV6-1 to TRBJ2-5; D is unclear. Germline CDR1 MNHNS, CDR2 SASEGT. This CDR3 is built from 13 residues. The CDR3 here is CVSSEREQETQYF. CDR3 nucleotide sequence: TGTGTCAGCAGTGAAAGGGAACAAGAGACCCAGTACTTC.

Regarding this clonotype: Its ends do not fully match the called genes, so a read error is possible. V gene TRBV11-2 combines with J gene TRBJ2-6, with 8 nucleotides matching TRBD1. This CDR3 is built from 21 residues. Per the germline V gene, CDR1 is SGHAT and CDR2 is FQNNGV. The CDR3 nucleotides are TGTGCCAGCAGCATGGGGGGAGACAGGGGCATTTCCCTCTCTGGGGCCAGGGTCCTGGCTTTC. Translated: CASSMGGDRGISLSGARVLAF. Supplemented by reference TRBV11-2 and TRBJ2-6, the full variable domain reads EAGVAQSPRYKIIEKRQSVAFWCNPISGHATLYWYQQILGQGPKLLIQFQNNGVVDDSQLPKDRFSAERLKGVDSTLKIQPAKLEDSAVYLCASSMGGDRGISLSGARVLAFGAGSRLTVL.

To note about this clonotype: Relative to the germline gene, one junction end is altered; a read error may explain this. This chain links TRBV28 with TRBJ1-1; no reliable D call. Looked up from germline, CDR1 is MDHEN and CDR2 is SYDVKM. The length of the CDR3 is 14 residues. In DNA form, the CDR3 reads TGTGCCAGCAGAGCCGCCGGGAAGAACACTGAAACTTTCTTT. Amino acids: CASRAAGKNTETFF.

On this clonotype itself: At one boundary the junction diverges from the germline segment, which might be a read error. CDR3 bases: TGCGTCAGCAGCCAAGATGGGTCAGCGCGCGGGGCCAACGTCCTGACTTTT. Protein: CVSSQDGSARGANVLTF. J is TRBJ2-6 and V is TRBV4-3; D may be TRBD2 (6 bases). The V gene's germline CDR1 is LGHNA and CDR2 YSLEER. CDR3 length equals 17 residues.

Comment on this clonotype: A much larger clone sits a single nucleotide away, making a read error possible. The rearrangement uses TRBV5-5 and TRBJ1-1; TRBD1 is a possible D gene (6 bases). The CDR3 totals 14 residues. Germline loops: CDR1 SGHKS, CDR2 YYEKEE (reference sequence). CDR3 loop: CASSLYYRETDAFF. The CDR3 bases are TGTGCCAGCAGCTTGTACTACAGGGAGACTGACGCTTTCTTT.

V usage is TRBV11-1 and J usage is TRBJ2-1; 8 nucleotides align to TRBD2. This CDR3 contains 20 residues. J lost 6 bases, V lost 5 bases, and 24 bases had no gene match. CDR1 and CDR2 from the germline V gene are SGHAT and FQDESV (reference sequence). The CDR3 sequence: CASSIGKTSVTSQFGNEQFF. The CDR3 coding sequence is TGTGCCAGCAGCATAGGAAAGACTAGCGTGACCTCACAGTTCGGCAATGAGCAGTTCTTC.

The V and J genes are TRBV14 and TRBJ2-3; no firm D call. V lost 7 bases and J lost 6, with 14 bases in between. Germline V gives CDR1 SGHDN, CDR2 FVKESK. The CDR3 is 13 residues long. The CDR3 sequence is CASTRGYTDTQYF. CDR3 DNA: TGTGCCAGCACTCGAGGATACACGGATACGCAGTATTTT.

The V and J genes are TRBV28 and TRBJ2-7; the D gene is possibly TRBD2 (5 bases). Trimming pared 5 bases from V and 2 bases from J, leaving 16 bases between. Germline V gene sequence: CDR1 MDHEN, CDR2 SYDVKM. There are 15 residues in the CDR3. CDR3 DNA sequence: TGTGCCAGCAGTATATCCAAAGTGGGAGCCTACGAGCAGTACTTC. Translation: CASSISKVGAYEQYF.

Concerning this clonotype itself: An end of the junction does not agree with germline; a read error may underlie this. The CDR3 coding sequence is TGTGCTAGCAGCCCGGGACCCCACTACGAGCAGTACTTC. It codes for CASSPGPHYEQYF. V is TRBV7-8 and J is TRBJ2-7; perhaps D is TRBD1 or TRBD2 (5 bases each). The CDR3 is 13 amino acids. CDR1 is SGHVS and CDR2 is FQNEAQ in the germline V gene.

This clonotype has at least ten counts. J is TRBJ1-5 and V is TRBV19; 8 bases map to TRBD1. Trimming cost V 7 bases and J 6 bases; bases outside gene matches: 8. The CDR3 runs to 14 residues. The germline V gene has CDR1 LNHDA and CDR2 SQIVND (reference sequence). The CDR3 loop reads CASTVQGATQPQHF. For the CDR3, the DNA is TGTGCCAGTACCGTCCAGGGGGCGACTCAGCCCCAGCATTTT.

In its sample, this clonotype was seen a few times. A read error may be the cause here, since a much bigger clone is one base away. V usage is TRBV5-1 and J usage is TRBJ2-2; perhaps TRBD2 as D (5 bases). Germline CDR1 reads SGHRS; CDR2 reads YFSETQ. This CDR3 has 14 residues. The CDR3 DNA sequence: TGCGCCAGCAGCGACACCGATAAGGCCGGGGAGCTGTCTTTT. Translation: CASSDTDKAGELSF.